This TCR beta chain was retrieved from a study of blood T cell repertoires in COVID-19. V was shortened by 1 base and J by 3 bases, with 10 bases between the two germline ends. The CDR3 has 14 residues. Germline lookup yields CDR1 LGHDT and CDR2 YNNKEL (reference sequence). The data were produced by immunoSEQ multiplex PCR, yet TCRdb's version contains in-frame clones alone and is incomplete. This sample has about 160,000 clones, with roughly 87% found just once. The sequencing input was peripheral blood. The clonotype was recovered from a woman aged 55-69 years who had recovered from COVID-19. The chain couples TRBV3-1 (or the pseudogene TRBV3-2) to TRBJ2-7; possible D gene TRBD2, 5 bases. The CDR3 DNA reads TGTGCCAGCAGCCAAGGATTAGAGGGCTACGAGCAGTACTTC. It yields the protein CASSQGLEGYEQYF.